The 5 T cell receptor beta chains below all came from one sample that was sequenced in a study of OX40 agonist ivuxolimab in advanced cancers. Method: immunoSEQ multiplex PCR; TCRdb's copy keeps in-frame clones and lacks some. The table lists roughly 24,000 clones, roughly three quarters of them singletons. The sample in question was CD4+ or CD8+ T cells sorted from blood, obtained in a trial of the OX40 agonist ivuxolimab. Receptor source: an adult with an advanced solid tumor such as melanoma, head and neck, liver or kidney cancer.

The rearrangement uses TRBV2 and TRBJ2-2, with D maybe TRBD2 (6 bases). Between the trimmed V and J ends, which lost 1 base and 9 bases, there was a span of 12 bases. Per the germline V gene, CDR1 is SNHLY and CDR2 is FYNNEI. The CDR3 consists of 14 residues. This CDR3 reads CASSEEDYLRELFF. For the CDR3, the DNA is TGTGCCAGCAGTGAAGAGGACTACCTTAGGGAGCTGTTTTTT. The whole variable domain, filled in from reference TRBV2 and TRBJ2-2, reads EPEVTQTPSHQVTQMGQEVILRCVPISNHLYFYWYRQILGQKVEFLVSFYNNEISEKSEIFDDQFSVERPDGSNFTLKIRSTKLEDSAMYFCASSEEDYLRELFFGEGSRLTVL.

The CDR3 region is CASSFRDYAYEQYF. The CDR3 DNA is TGTGCCAGCAGCTTCCGGGACTATGCCTACGAGCAGTACTTC. The chain joins TRBV7-9 to TRBJ2-7; 7 bases are a match to TRBD2. The germline V gene has CDR1 SEHNR and CDR2 FQNEAQ (reference sequence). V lost 3 bases, J lost 2 bases, and 4 bases stayed unmatched. The CDR3 spans 14 residues.

CDR3 region: CASSMGDEKLFF. The CDR3 bases are TGTGCCAGTAGTATGGGGGATGAAAAACTGTTTTTT. The chain joins TRBV19 to TRBJ1-4, with D possibly matching TRBD1 (5 bases). V lost 3 bases to trimming and J lost 6 bases, with 5 bases between them. The CDR3 extends over 12 amino acids. The germline CDR1 and CDR2 sequences are LNHDA and SQIVND (reference sequence).

V usage is TRBV10-1 and J usage is TRBJ1-1; D gene unclear. This CDR3 has 13 residues. Germline assignment: CDR1 WNHNN and CDR2 SYGVQD (reference sequence). The V end lost 5 bases, the J end lost 3 bases, and 10 bases lay between the germline ends. This chain's CDR3 is CASSRGPDTEAFF. The CDR3 bases are TGCGCCAGCAGTCGAGGTCCGGACACTGAAGCTTTCTTT.

J is TRBJ2-1 and V is TRBV11-2; D is perhaps TRBD2 (7 bases). CDR3 length equals 16 residues. Trimming stripped 2 bases from V and 7 bases from J, with 18 bases between. Germline values: CDR1 SGHAT, CDR2 FQNNGV. CDR3 residues: CASSLRGEGLMNEQFF. The CDR3 nucleotides are TGTGCCAGCAGCTTAAGGGGGGAGGGCCTTATGAATGAGCAGTTCTTC.